Sequencing of this T cell receptor beta chain was carried out in a study of cytomegalovirus exposure and HLA in healthy donors. CDR1 is MNHEY and CDR2 is SMNVEV in the germline V gene (reference sequence). The V end lost 4 bases, the J end lost 7 bases, and 11 bases lay between the germline ends. The CDR3 extends over 14 amino acids. Primers: 60 Vbeta forward and 13 Jbeta reverse. As handled by the study authors: The authors later counted 70 million to 85 million unique TCR beta chains, roughly 10 million of them shared. The method was immunoSEQ multiplex PCR; TCRdb's version includes in-frame clones alone and lacks a portion of them. V and J calls and clone size are given by that table; D and trimming were obtained from the DNA. The table shows 130,000 to 150,000 clones, with roughly 80% occurring only once.

The V call is TRBV27, the J call TRBJ1-6, with D maybe TRBD1 (6 bases). The receptor's source is a woman aged 40 to 49 in good health and CMV-seropositive. The sequencing input was PBMCs. Here the CDR3 DNA reads TGTGCCAGCAGTTCAGGGGCTGAGAATTCACCCCTCCACTTT. This translates into CASSSGAENSPLHF.